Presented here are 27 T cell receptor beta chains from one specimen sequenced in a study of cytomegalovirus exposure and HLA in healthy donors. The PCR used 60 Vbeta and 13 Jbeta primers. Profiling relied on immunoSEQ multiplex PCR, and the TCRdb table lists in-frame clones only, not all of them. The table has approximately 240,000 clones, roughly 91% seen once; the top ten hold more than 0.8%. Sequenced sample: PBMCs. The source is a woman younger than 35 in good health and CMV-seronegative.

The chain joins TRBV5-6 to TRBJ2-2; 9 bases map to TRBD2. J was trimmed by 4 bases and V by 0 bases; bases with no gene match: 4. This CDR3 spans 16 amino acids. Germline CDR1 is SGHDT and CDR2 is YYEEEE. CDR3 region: CASSLELAGPTGELFF. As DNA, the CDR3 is TGTGCCAGCAGCTTGGAACTAGCGGGCCCCACCGGGGAGCTGTTTTTT.

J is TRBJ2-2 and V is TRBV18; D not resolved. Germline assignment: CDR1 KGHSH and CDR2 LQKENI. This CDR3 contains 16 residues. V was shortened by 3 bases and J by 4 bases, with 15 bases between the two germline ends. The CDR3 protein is CASSPKPGFGTGELFF. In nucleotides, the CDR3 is TGTGCCAGCTCACCTAAGCCCGGGTTTGGCACCGGGGAGCTGTTTTTT.

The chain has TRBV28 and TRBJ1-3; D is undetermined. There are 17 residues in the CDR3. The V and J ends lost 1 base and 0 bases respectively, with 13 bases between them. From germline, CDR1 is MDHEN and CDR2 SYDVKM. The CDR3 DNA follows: TGTGCCAGCAGTTTATTCAGGATAATAAGCTCTGGAAACACCATATATTTT. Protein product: CASSLFRIISSGNTIYF.

The CDR3 nucleotides read TGTGCCAGCAGCTTAGTCGCGGGACTAGTTAACAATGAGCAGTTCTTC. Its protein product is CASSLVAGLVNNEQFF. The chain joins TRBV11-2 to TRBJ2-1, with 8 bases matching TRBD2. J lost 5 bases, V lost 1 base, and 7 bases had no gene match. From germline, CDR1 is SGHAT and CDR2 FQNNGV. The CDR3 runs 16 residues.

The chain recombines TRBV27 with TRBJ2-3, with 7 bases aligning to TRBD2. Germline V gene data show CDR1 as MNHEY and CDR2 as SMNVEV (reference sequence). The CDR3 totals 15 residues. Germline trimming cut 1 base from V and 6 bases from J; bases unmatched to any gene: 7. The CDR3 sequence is CASSLWAGVWDTQYF. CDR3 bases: TGTGCCAGCAGTTTATGGGCGGGGGTGTGGGATACGCAGTATTTT.

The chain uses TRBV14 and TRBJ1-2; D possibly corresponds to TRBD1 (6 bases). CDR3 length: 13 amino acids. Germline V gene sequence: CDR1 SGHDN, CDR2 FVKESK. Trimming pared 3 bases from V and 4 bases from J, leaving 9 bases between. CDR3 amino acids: CASSQGASYGYTF. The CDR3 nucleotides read TGTGCCAGCAGCCAGGGGGCAAGCTATGGCTACACCTTC.

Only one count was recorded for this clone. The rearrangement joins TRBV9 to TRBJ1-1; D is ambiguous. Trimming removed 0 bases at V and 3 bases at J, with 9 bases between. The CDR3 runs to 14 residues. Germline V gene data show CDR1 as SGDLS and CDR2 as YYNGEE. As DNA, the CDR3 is TGTGCCAGCAGCGTAGTGGGCGGGTACACTGAAGCTTTCTTT. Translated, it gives CASSVVGGYTEAFF.

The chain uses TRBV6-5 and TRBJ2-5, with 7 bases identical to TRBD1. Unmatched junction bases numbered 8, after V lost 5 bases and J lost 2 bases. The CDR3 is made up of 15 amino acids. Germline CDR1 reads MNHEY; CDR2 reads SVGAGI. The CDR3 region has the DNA TGTGCCAGCAGTGCCGAGACAGGGAATCAAGAGACCCAGTACTTC. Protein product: CASSAETGNQETQYF.

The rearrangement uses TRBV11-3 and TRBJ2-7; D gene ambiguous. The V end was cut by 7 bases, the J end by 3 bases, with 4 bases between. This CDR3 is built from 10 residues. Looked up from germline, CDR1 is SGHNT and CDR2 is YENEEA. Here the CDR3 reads CASTNYEQYF. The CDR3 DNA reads TGTGCCAGCACCAACTACGAGCAGTACTTC.

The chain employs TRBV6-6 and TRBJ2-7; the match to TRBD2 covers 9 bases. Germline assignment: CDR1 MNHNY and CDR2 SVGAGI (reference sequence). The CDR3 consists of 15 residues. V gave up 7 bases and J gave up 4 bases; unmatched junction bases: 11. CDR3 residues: CASKGGLAGLYEQYF. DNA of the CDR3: TGTGCCAGCAAGGGCGGGCTAGCGGGATTATACGAGCAGTACTTC.

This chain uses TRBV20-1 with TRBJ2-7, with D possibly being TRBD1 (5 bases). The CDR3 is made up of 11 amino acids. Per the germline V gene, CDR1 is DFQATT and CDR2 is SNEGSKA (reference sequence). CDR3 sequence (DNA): TGCAGCCCGGCCTGGGGCCACGAGCAGTACTTC. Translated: CSPAWGHEQYF.

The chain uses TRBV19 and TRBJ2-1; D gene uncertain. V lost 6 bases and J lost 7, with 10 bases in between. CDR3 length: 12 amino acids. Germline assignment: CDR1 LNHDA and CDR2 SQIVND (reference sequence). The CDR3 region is CASSQVSNEQFF. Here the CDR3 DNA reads TGTGCCAGTAGCCAGGTCTCGAATGAGCAGTTCTTC.

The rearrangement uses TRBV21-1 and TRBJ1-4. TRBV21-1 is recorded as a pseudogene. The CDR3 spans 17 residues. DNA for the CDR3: TGTGCCAGCAGCAAAGCGCTAGGGAGGGCTCAGGAAAAACTTTGGTTTTTT. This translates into CASSKALGRAQEKLWFF.

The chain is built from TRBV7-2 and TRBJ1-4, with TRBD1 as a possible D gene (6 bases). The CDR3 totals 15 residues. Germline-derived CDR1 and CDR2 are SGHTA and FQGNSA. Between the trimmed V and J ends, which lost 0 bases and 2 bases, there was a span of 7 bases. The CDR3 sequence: CASSLARGTNEKLFF. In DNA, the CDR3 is TGTGCCAGCAGCTTAGCCAGGGGCACTAATGAAAAACTGTTTTTT.

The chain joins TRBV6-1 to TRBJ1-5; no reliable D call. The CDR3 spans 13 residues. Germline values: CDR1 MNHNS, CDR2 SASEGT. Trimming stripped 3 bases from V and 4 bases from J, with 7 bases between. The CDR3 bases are TGTGCCAGCAGTGAGCGAGGGAATCAGCCCCAGCATTTT. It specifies CASSERGNQPQHF.

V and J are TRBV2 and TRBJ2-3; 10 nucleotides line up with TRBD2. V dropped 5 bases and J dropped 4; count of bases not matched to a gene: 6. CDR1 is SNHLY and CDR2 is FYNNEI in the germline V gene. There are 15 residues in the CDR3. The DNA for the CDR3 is TGTGCCAGCAGTCAGAGCGGGGGGGCGTCAGATACGCAGTATTTT. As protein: CASSQSGGASDTQYF.

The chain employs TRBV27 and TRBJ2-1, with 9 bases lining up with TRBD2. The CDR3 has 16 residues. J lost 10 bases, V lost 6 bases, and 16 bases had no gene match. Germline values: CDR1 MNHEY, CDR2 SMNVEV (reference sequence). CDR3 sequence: CASRTITPREGNEQFF. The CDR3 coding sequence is TGTGCCAGCAGGACCATTACCCCGCGGGAGGGGAACGAGCAGTTCTTC.

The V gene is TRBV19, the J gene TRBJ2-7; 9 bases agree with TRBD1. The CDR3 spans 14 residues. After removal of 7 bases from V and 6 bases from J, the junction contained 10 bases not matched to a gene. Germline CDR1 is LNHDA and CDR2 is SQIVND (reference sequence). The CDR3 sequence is CASKRGTGFIEQYF. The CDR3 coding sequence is TGTGCCAGTAAGAGAGGGACAGGGTTTATCGAGCAGTACTTC.

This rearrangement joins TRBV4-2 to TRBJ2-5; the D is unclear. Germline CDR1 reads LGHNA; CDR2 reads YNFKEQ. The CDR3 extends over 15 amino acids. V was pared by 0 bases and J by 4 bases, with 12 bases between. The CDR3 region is CASSQEGSRLETQYF. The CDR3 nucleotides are TGTGCCAGCAGCCAAGAGGGCAGCCGATTAGAGACCCAGTACTTC.

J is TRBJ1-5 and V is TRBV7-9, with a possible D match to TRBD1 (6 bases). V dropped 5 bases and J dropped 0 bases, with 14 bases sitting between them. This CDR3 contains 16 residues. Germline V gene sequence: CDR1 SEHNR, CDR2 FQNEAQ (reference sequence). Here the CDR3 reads CASSAATGTSNQPQHF. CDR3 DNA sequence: TGTGCCAGCAGCGCCGCCACAGGGACTAGCAATCAGCCCCAGCATTTT.

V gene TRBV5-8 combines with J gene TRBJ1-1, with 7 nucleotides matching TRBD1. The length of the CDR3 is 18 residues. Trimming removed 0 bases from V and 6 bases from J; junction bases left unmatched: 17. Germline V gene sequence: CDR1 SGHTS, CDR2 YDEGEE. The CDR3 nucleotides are TGTGCCAGCAGCTTGGACCTAATTTACAGGGGTCGTCACTCTGAAGCTTTCTTT. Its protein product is CASSLDLIYRGRHSEAFF.

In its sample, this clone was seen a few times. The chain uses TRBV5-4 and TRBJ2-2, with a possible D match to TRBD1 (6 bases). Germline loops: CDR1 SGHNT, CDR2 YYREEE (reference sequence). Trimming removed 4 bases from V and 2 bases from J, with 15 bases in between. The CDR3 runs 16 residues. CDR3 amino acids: CASSKGQTYNTGELFF. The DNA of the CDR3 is TGTGCCAGCAGCAAAGGACAGACCTATAACACCGGGGAGCTGTTTTTT.

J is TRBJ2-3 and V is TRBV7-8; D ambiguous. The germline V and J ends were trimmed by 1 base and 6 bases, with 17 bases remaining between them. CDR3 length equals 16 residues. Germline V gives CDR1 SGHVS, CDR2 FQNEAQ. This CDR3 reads CASSLGRLRPFDTQYF. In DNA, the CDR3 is TGTGCCAGCAGCTTAGGGCGGCTGCGGCCCTTTGATACGCAGTATTTT.

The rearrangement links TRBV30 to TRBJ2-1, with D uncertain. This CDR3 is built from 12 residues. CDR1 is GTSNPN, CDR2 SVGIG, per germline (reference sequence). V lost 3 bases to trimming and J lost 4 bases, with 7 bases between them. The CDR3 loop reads CAWRTGYNEQFF. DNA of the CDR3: TGTGCCTGGAGGACTGGGTACAATGAGCAGTTCTTC.

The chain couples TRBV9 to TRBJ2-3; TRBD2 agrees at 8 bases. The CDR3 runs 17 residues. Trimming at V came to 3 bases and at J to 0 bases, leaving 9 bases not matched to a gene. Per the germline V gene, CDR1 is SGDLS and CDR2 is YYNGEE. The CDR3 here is CASSGDTSGASTDTQYF. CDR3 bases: TGTGCCAGCAGCGGGGATACTAGCGGCGCTAGCACAGATACGCAGTATTTT. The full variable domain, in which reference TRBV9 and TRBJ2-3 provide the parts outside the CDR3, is DSGVTQTPKHLITATGQRVTLRCSPRSGDLSVYWYQQSLDQGLQFLIQYYNGEERAKGNILERFSAQQFPDLHSELNLSSLELGDSALYFCASSGDTSGASTDTQYFGPGTRLTVL.

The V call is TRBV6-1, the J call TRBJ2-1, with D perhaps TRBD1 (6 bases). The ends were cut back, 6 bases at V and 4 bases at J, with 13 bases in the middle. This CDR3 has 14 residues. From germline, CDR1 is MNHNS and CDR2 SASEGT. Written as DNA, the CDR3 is TGTGCCAGCAGGGGGGACACCAGATACAATGAGCAGTTCTTC. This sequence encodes CASRGDTRYNEQFF.

CDR3 sequence reads: CASSLDGQYNEQFF. CDR3 in DNA: TGTGCCAGCAGCTTAGATGGACAGTACAATGAGCAGTTCTTC. The V gene is TRBV11-3, the J gene TRBJ2-1; D might be TRBD1 (6 bases). V gave up 0 bases and J gave up 4 bases, with 7 bases separating them. Germline values: CDR1 SGHNT, CDR2 YENEEA. The CDR3 is 14 residues long.